This T cell receptor beta chain was documented in a study of shared clonotypes between healthy human individuals. In the study overall: With ages of 18 to 49, the donors were two women and three men. CD8 memory received one plate per donor, CD8 naive two, CD4 memory three and CD4 naive three. General study results and limits: An expected dependence of interdonor clonotype sharing on sequencing depth was noted.

Clones were read by immunoSEQ multiplex PCR, and TCRdb kept only the in-frame ones, dropping some. The table records about 1.1 million clones, more than 75% of them present only once. A word on this clone: No antigen is known for it.

CDR1 and CDR2 (germline): MDHEN, SYDVKM. The CDR3 consists of 14 residues. V shed 3 bases, J shed 12 bases, and the junction held 7 bases outside the gene matches. The source material was memory CD4+ T cells from PBMCs. Subset of the sample: CD45RA-negative fraction. This receptor was taken from a man in his late teens or twenties in good health. Some clones in this sample may be carry-over from other donors' samples. The J gene is TRBJ2-1, the V gene TRBV28; 11 nucleotides match TRBD2. The CDR3 DNA reads as TGTGCCAGCAGTTTGGGACTAGCGGCTAAGGGGCAGTTCTTC. It translates to CASSLGLAAKGQFF.